This T cell receptor beta chain was sequenced during a study of blood T cell repertoires in COVID-19. Produced via immunoSEQ multiplex PCR; TCRdb's table is partial and in-frame only. The sample lists under 200,000 clones, about 85% occurring once. The CDR3 has 15 residues. CDR1 and CDR2 from the germline V gene are LNHDA and SQIVND (reference sequence). V lost 1 base and J lost 1, with 7 bases in between. This receptor was obtained from a woman aged 50 to 60 with COVID-19, enrolled during active disease. Sequencing was done on a sample of peripheral blood. The chain employs TRBV19 and TRBJ2-2; D uncertain. The CDR3 DNA follows: TGTGCCAGTAGTATAGGGTCCAGGAACACCGGGGAGCTGTTTTTT. Amino acid sequence: CASSIGSRNTGELFF.